This passage covers 18 T cell receptor beta chains from one sample sequenced in a study of blood T cell repertoires in COVID-19. The method was immunoSEQ multiplex PCR; TCRdb's version includes in-frame clones alone and lacks a portion of them. The table has approximately 200,000 clones, 84% seen once. Material for sequencing was peripheral blood. These receptors all come from a woman older than 75 with COVID-19, enrolled during active disease.

The genes are TRBV7-8 and TRBJ1-1; unclear D gene. With 2 bases removed from V and 0 bases from J, the gap between germline ends came to 13 bases. Germline V lookup: CDR1 SGHVS, CDR2 FQNEAQ. This CDR3 region has 16 residues. CDR3 protein: CASSLNSEFMNTEAFF. CDR3 DNA: TGTGCCAGCAGCTTAAATTCAGAATTCATGAACACTGAAGCTTTCTTT.

This clone was detected once. The chain joins TRBV2 to TRBJ1-1; 7 bases match TRBD1. Losses at the gene ends were 6 bases for V and 4 bases for J; bases not matched to a gene: 8. The CDR3 runs to 14 residues. From germline, CDR1 is SNHLY and CDR2 FYNNEI. The CDR3 sequence is CASSPQGDGTEAFF. CDR3 nucleotides: TGTGCCAGCAGCCCGCAGGGGGACGGCACTGAAGCTTTCTTT. The full variable domain, in which reference TRBV2 and TRBJ1-1 provide the parts outside the CDR3, is EPEVTQTPSHQVTQMGQEVILRCVPISNHLYFYWYRQILGQKVEFLVSFYNNEISEKSEIFDDQFSVERPDGSNFTLKIRSTKLEDSAMYFCASSPQGDGTEAFFGQGTRLTVV.

This chain uses TRBV10-3 with TRBJ2-6; D not certain. In germline, CDR1 is ENHRY, CDR2 SYGVKD. With 5 bases removed from V and 2 bases from J, the gap between germline ends came to 10 bases. This CDR3 is built from 15 residues. The CDR3 sequence is CAISPVLAGANVLTF. The CDR3 nucleotides read TGTGCCATCAGTCCGGTCCTAGCTGGGGCCAACGTCCTGACTTTC.

This chain connects TRBV5-1 to TRBJ2-5; TRBD1 aligns across 9 bases. Germline V gives CDR1 SGHRS, CDR2 YFSETQ. Unmatched junction bases numbered 8, after V lost 3 bases and J lost 5 bases. The CDR3 sequence is 15 residues long. CDR3 DNA: TGCGCCAGCAGCTCACAGGGGGCGATTACGGAGACCCAGTACTTC. It codes for CASSSQGAITETQYF.

The J gene is TRBJ2-7, the V gene TRBV18; D ambiguous. The CDR3 totals 14 residues. Germline CDR1 reads KGHSH; CDR2 reads LQKENI. Between the trimmed V and J ends, which lost 3 bases and 2 bases, there was a span of 11 bases. CDR3 in DNA: TGTGCCAGCTCACCGTCCAGGAACACCTACGAGCAGTACTTC. Amino acid sequence: CASSPSRNTYEQYF.

V usage is TRBV10-3 and J usage is TRBJ1-3, with TRBD1 matching 8 bases. V was clipped by 2 bases and J by 0 bases; unmatched bases: 6. Germline CDR1 reads ENHRY; CDR2 reads SYGVKD. CDR3 length: 17 residues. The CDR3 loop is CAISEVNRGSSGNTIYF. Here the CDR3 DNA reads TGTGCCATCAGTGAGGTGAACAGGGGGAGCTCTGGAAACACCATATATTTT.

The genes are TRBV4-1 and TRBJ1-4; 7 bases map to TRBD1. CDR3 size: 13 residues. V was clipped by 4 bases and J by 8 bases; unmatched bases: 4. Germline V gives CDR1 MGHRA, CDR2 YSYEKL. CDR3: CASSLGTAEKLFF. CDR3 in DNA: TGCGCCAGCAGCCTAGGGACAGCAGAAAAACTGTTTTTT.

Only a few counts were recorded for this clone. Other DNA variants within this sample encode the same CDR3. V and J are TRBV28 and TRBJ1-1; D may be TRBD1 (6 bases). The CDR3 totals 14 residues. Per the germline V gene, CDR1 is MDHEN and CDR2 is SYDVKM. The ends were cut back, 3 bases at V and 1 base at J, with 9 bases in the middle. CDR3 amino acids: CASSLRGGNTEAFF. The CDR3 DNA follows: TGTGCCAGCAGTTTGAGGGGGGGGAACACTGAAGCTTTCTTT.

The rearrangement uses TRBV7-3 and TRBJ1-1, with 9 positions matching TRBD1. The CDR3 length is 13 residues. CDR1 is SGHTA and CDR2 is FQGTGA in the germline V gene. The V gene end was trimmed by 4 bases and the J gene end by 10 bases; junction bases not matched to a gene: 7. CDR3 protein: CASSSGQGIGAFF. The DNA for the CDR3 is TGTGCCAGCAGCTCGGGACAGGGTATAGGAGCTTTCTTT.

This clone turned up a few times. The gene calls are TRBV4-2 and TRBJ1-1; possible D gene TRBD1, 5 bases. This CDR3 has 18 residues. V lost 1 base, J lost 3 bases, and 21 bases lay in between. Germline CDR1 is LGHNA and CDR2 is YNFKEQ. The CDR3 DNA reads TGTGCCAGCAGCCAAGGCTTCGCGGGGGGAGGGAAAGACACTGAAGCTTTCTTT. Protein: CASSQGFAGGGKDTEAFF.

The chain uses TRBV3-1 (or the pseudogene TRBV3-2) and TRBJ1-1; D is unresolved. Germline V gives CDR1 LGHDT, CDR2 YNNKEL (reference sequence). V was shortened by 4 bases and J by 9 bases, with 18 bases between the two germline ends. The CDR3 contains 14 residues. The CDR3 DNA is TGTGCCAGCAGCCGCCAAGAGGGAGTAAGTCAAGCTTTCTTT. Its translation is CASSRQEGVSQAFF.

The rearrangement links TRBV19 to TRBJ1-2; 9 positions match TRBD1. Germline CDR1 reads LNHDA; CDR2 reads SQIVND (reference sequence). The CDR3 covers 14 residues. The V segment lost 4 bases and the J segment 5 bases; nucleotides outside the gene matches: 5. Here the CDR3 reads CASSTGQGVYGYTF. For the CDR3, the DNA is TGTGCCAGTAGTACGGGACAGGGAGTATATGGCTACACCTTC. The variable domain in full, completed from reference TRBV19 and TRBJ1-2, reads DGGITQSPKYLFRKEGQNVTLSCEQNLNHDAMYWYRQDPGQGLRLIYYSQIVNDFQKGDIAEGYSVSREKKESFPLTVTSAQKNPTAFYLCASSTGQGVYGYTFGSGTRLTVV.

V and J are TRBV3-1 (or the pseudogene TRBV3-2) and TRBJ2-3; D gene uncertain. V was pared by 4 bases and J by 0 bases, with 17 bases between. This CDR3 contains 17 residues. The germline V gene has CDR1 LGHDT and CDR2 YNNKEL (reference sequence). DNA of the CDR3: TGTGCCAGCAGCCCACAGTTACGACCTTCAAGCACAGATACGCAGTATTTT. As protein: CASSPQLRPSSTDTQYF.

The rearrangement links TRBV30 to TRBJ1-6, with 9 nucleotides matching TRBD1. V lost 4 bases to trimming and J lost 14 bases; unmatched junction nucleotides: 24. The CDR3 is made up of 18 amino acids. CDR1 and CDR2 (germline): GTSNPN, SVGIG (reference sequence). CDR3 sequence (DNA): TGTGCCTGGACCAAACGGGGACAGGGAGGGGGTTCACACAATGCCCTCCACTTT. Protein: CAWTKRGQGGGSHNALHF. The full variable domain, with the rest looked up from reference TRBV30 and TRBJ1-6, is SQTIHQWPATLVQPVGSPLSLECTVEGTSNPNLYWYRQAAGRGLQLLFYSVGIGQISSEVPQNLSASRPQDRQFILSSKKLLLSDSGFYLCAWTKRGQGGGSHNALHFGNGTRLTVT.

This clone appeared once. V usage is TRBV3-1 (or the pseudogene TRBV3-2) and J usage is TRBJ2-3; 7 bases match TRBD2. The J segment lost 4 bases and the V segment lost 0 bases, leaving 4 bases of the junction unmatched. This CDR3 is built from 15 residues. CDR1 is LGHDT and CDR2 is YNNKEL in the germline V gene (reference sequence). The CDR3 is CASSQDRGGADTQYF. In DNA, the CDR3 is TGTGCCAGCAGCCAAGACCGGGGAGGGGCAGATACGCAGTATTTT.

This clone was seen more than once but under ten times. The chain employs TRBV5-3 and TRBJ1-5; D is possibly TRBD1 (5 bases). TRBV5-3 is an ORF, with its function uncertain. This CDR3 has 16 amino acids. Trimming cost V 3 bases and J 6 bases, with 19 bases left between them. CDR3 bases: TGTGCCAGAAGCTGTGTTTGCAGGGAAAATCGTCAGCCCCAGCATTTT. This sequence encodes CARSCVCRENRQPQHF.

The chain uses TRBV11-2 and TRBJ2-7, with 10 nucleotides matching TRBD1. Germline CDR1 and CDR2: SGHAT and FQNNGV. This CDR3 is 19 amino acids long. J gave up 1 base and V 5 bases, and 17 bases lay outside the gene matches. This CDR3 is CASSPQPRIPGQGSYEQYF. Written as DNA, the CDR3 is TGTGCCAGCAGCCCTCAACCCCGCATACCGGGACAGGGGTCCTACGAGCAGTACTTC.

V and J are TRBV6-4 and TRBJ2-1, with 9 positions matching TRBD2. The ends lost 4 bases at V and 7 bases at J; junction bases unmatched: 8. Germline assignment: CDR1 MRHNA and CDR2 SNTAGT. This CDR3 has 15 residues. The CDR3 protein is CASSAGLAIKNEQFF. CDR3 sequence (DNA): TGTGCCAGCAGTGCGGGACTAGCTATCAAGAATGAGCAGTTCTTC.